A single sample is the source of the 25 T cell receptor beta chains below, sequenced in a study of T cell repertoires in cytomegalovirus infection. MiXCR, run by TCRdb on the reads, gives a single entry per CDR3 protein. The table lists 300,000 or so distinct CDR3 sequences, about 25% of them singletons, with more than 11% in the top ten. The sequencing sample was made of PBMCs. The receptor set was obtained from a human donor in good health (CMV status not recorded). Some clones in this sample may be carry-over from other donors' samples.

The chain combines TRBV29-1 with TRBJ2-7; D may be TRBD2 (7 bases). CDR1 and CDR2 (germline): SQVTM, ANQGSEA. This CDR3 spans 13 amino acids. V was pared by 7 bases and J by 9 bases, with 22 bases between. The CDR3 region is CSGTFQPGEGQYF. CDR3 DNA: TGCAGCGGCACCTTTCAACCAGGGGAGGGGCAGTACTTC.

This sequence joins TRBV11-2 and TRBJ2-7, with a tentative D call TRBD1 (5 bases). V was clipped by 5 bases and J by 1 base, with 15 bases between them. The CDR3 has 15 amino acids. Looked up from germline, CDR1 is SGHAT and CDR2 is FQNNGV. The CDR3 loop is CASSATLGVSYEQYF. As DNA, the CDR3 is TGTGCCAGCAGCGCCACATTAGGGGTTTCCTACGAGCAGTACTTC.

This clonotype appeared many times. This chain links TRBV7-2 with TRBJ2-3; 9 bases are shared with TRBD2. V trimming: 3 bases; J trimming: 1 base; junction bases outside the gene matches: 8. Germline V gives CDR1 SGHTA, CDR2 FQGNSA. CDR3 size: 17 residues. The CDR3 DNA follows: TGTGCCAGCAGCTTGATCTCGATAGCGGGAGGCACAGATACGCAGTATTTT. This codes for CASSLISIAGGTDTQYF.

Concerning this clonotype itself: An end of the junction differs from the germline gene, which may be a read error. CDR3 nucleotides: TGTGCCAGTAGTATAACCGGGGATCCCTACAATGATCAGTTCTTC. Its protein is CASSITGDPYNDQFF. This rearrangement joins TRBV19 to TRBJ2-1; D is possibly TRBD2 (5 bases). CDR3 size: 15 residues. Germline V lookup: CDR1 LNHDA, CDR2 SQIVND (reference sequence). The full variable domain, in which reference TRBV19 and TRBJ2-1 provide the parts outside the CDR3, is DGGITQSPKYLFRKEGQNVTLSCEQNLNHDAMYWYRQDPGQGLRLIYYSQIVNDFQKGDIAEGYSVSREKKESFPLTVTSAQKNPTAFYLCASSITGDPYNDQFFGPGTRLTVL.

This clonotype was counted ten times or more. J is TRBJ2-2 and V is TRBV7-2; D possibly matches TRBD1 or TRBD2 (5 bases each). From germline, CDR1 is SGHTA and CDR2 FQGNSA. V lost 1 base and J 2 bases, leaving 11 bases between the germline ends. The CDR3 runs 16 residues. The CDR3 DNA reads TGTGCCAGCAGCTTAGACCCGGGACGAAACACCGGGGAGCTGTTTTTT. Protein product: CASSLDPGRNTGELFF.

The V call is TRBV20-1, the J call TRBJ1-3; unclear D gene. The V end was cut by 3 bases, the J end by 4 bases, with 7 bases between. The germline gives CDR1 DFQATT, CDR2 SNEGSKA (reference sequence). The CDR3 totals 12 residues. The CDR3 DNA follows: TGCAGTGCTAGTTCCGGAGGAAACACCATATATTTT. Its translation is CSASSGGNTIYF.

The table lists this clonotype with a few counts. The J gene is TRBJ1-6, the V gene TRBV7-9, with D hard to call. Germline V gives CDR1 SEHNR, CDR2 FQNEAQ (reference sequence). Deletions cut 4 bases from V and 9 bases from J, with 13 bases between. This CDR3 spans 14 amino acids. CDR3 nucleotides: TGTGCCAGCAGCTCTTCATCCTGGGGTTCACCCCTCCACTTT. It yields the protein CASSSSSWGSPLHF.

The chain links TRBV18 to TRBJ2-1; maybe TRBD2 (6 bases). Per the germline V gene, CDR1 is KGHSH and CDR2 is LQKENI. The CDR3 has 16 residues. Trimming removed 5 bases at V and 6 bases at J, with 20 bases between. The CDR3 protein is CASSSQSSVNGNEQFF. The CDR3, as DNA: TGTGCCAGCTCATCCCAATCTAGCGTGAACGGCAATGAGCAGTTCTTC.

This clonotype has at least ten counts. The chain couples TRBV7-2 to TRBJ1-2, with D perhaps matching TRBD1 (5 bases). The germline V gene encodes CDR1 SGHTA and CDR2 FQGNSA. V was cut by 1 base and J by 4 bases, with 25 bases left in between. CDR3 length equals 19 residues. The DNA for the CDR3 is TGTGCCAGCAGCTTAGTTGGGGGAGACAAGACAACAAGATTCTATGGCTACACCTTC. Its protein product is CASSLVGGDKTTRFYGYTF.

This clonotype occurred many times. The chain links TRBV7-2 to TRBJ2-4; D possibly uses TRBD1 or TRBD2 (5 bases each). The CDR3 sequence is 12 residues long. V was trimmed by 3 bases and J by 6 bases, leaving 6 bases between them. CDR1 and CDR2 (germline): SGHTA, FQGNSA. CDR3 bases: TGTGCCAGCAGCTTTGGGGGAAACATTCAGTACTTC. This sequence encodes CASSFGGNIQYF.

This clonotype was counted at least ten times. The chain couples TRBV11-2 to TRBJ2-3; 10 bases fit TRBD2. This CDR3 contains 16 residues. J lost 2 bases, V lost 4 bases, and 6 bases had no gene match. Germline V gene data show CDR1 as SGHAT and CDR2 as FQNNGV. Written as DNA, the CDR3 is TGTGCCAGCAGCTCGTCTAGCGGGGGACTCACAGATACGCAGTATTTT. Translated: CASSSSSGGLTDTQYF.

In DNA form, the CDR3 reads TGCAGCGTTAGAAGTAGGGGCGACACTGAAGCTTTCTTT. It yields the protein CSVRSRGDTEAFF. The chain recombines TRBV29-1 with TRBJ1-1; TRBD1 is a possible D gene (5 bases). Trimming took off 5 bases at V and 3 bases at J, with 13 bases between the two ends. The CDR3 has 13 amino acids. Germline lookup yields CDR1 SQVTM and CDR2 ANQGSEA.

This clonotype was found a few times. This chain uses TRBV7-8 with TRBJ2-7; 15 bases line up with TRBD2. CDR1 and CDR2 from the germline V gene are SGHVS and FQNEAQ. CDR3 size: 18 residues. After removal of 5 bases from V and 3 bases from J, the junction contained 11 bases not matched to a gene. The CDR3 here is CASSGPGLAGGLYYEQYF. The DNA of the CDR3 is TGTGCCAGCAGCGGGCCGGGACTAGCGGGAGGATTGTACTACGAGCAGTACTTC.

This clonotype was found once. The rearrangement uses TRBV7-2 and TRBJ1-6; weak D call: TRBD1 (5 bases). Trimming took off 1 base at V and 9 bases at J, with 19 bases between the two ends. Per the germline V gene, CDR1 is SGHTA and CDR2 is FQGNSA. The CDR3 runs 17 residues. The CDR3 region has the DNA TGTGCCAGCAGCTTAGGGCCGGGACTCTCACGAGGTTCACCCCTCCACTTT. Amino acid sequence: CASSLGPGLSRGSPLHF. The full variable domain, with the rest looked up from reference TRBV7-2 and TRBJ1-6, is GAGVSQSPSNKVTEKGKDVELRCDPISGHTALYWYRQSLGQGLEFLIYFQGNSAPDKSGLPSDRFSAERTGGSVSTLTIQRTQQEDSAVYLCASSLGPGLSRGSPLHFGNGTRLTVT.

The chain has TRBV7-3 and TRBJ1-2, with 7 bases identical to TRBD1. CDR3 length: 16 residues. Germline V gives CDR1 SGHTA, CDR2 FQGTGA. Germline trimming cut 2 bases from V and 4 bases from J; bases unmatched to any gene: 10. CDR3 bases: TGTGCCAGCAGCTTATCGTCTGACAGGGCAGGCTATGGCTACACCTTC. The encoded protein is CASSLSSDRAGYGYTF.

The CDR3 region is CSARDGTSAGNSPLHF. DNA of the CDR3: TGCAGTGCTAGAGATGGGACAAGCGCCGGTAATTCACCCCTCCACTTT. The rearrangement uses TRBV20-1 and TRBJ1-6, with a tentative D call TRBD1 (6 bases). Trimming shortened V by 0 bases and J by 6 bases, and 15 bases separated the two germline ends. This CDR3 is built from 16 residues. Per the germline V gene, CDR1 is DFQATT and CDR2 is SNEGSKA (reference sequence).

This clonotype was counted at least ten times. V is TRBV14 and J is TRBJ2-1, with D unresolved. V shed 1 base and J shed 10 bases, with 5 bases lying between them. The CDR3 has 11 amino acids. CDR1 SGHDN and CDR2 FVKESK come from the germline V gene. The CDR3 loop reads CASSQVREQFF. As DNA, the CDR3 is TGTGCCAGCAGCCAAGTCCGGGAGCAGTTCTTC.

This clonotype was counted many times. The CDR3 sequence is CASSPGQVILGKNIQYF. For the CDR3, the DNA is TGTGCCAGCAGCCCGGGACAAGTGATACTAGGCAAAAACATTCAGTACTTC. The V call is TRBV7-2, the J call TRBJ2-4; maybe TRBD1 (6 bases). Trimming took 5 bases from V and 3 from J, leaving 20 bases between them. Germline V gene lookup returns CDR1 SGHTA and CDR2 FQGNSA. The length of the CDR3 is 17 residues.

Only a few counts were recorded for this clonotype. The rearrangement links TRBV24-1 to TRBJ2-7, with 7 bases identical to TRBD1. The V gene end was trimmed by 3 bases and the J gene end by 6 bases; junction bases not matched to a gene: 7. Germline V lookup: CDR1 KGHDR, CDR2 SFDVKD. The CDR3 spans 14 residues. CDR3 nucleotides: TGTGCCACCAGTGATCCCCATAGGGGGCTCGAGCAGTACTTC. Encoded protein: CATSDPHRGLEQYF.

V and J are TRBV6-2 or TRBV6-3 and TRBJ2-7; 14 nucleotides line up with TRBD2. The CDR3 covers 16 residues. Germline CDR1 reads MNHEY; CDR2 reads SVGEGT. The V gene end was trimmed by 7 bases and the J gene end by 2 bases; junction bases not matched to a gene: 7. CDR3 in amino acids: CASIGTSGRVPYEQYF. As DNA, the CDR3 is TGTGCCAGCATCGGGACTAGCGGGAGAGTCCCCTACGAGCAGTACTTC.

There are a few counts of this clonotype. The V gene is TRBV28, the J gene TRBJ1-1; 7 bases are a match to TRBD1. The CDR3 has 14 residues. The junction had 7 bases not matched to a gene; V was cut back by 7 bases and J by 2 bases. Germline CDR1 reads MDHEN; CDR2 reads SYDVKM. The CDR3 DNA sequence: TGTGCCAGCACAAGCACAGGGGAAAACACTGAAGCTTTCTTT. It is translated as CASTSTGENTEAFF.

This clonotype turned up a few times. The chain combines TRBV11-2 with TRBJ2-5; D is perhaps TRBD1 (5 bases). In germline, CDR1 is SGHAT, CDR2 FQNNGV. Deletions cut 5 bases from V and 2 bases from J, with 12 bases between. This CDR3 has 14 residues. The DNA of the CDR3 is TGTGCCAGCAGCCCTCGCCGGACACAAGAGACCCAGTACTTC. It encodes CASSPRRTQETQYF.

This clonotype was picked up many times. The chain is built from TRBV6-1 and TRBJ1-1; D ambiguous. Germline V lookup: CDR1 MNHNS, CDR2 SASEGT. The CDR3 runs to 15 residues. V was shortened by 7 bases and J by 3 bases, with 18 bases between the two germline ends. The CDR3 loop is CASIKVPRADTEAFF. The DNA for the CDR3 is TGTGCCAGCATCAAGGTCCCGAGGGCGGACACTGAAGCTTTCTTT.

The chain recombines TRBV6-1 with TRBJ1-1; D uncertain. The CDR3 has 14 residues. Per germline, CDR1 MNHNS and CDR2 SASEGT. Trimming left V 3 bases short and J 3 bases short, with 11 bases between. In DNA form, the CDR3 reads TGTGCCAGCAGTGACTCGGGATGGGACACTGAAGCTTTCTTT. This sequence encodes CASSDSGWDTEAFF.

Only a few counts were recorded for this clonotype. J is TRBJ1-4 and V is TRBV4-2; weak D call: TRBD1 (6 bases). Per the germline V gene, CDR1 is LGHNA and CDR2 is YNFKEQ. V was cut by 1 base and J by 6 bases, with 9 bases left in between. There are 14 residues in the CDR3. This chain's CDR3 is CASSQATGDEKLFF. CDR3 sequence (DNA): TGTGCCAGCAGCCAAGCGACAGGAGATGAAAAACTGTTTTTT.